This T cell receptor beta chain was observed in a study of T-cell memory formation after mild COVID-19. TCRdb reprocessed the 5' RACE reads with MiXCR, giving one entry per CDR3 protein. The sample includes 200,000 or so distinct CDR3 sequences, roughly 17% of them seen just once. Looked up from germline, CDR1 is SGHVS and CDR2 is FQNEAQ. The V end lost 5 bases, the J end lost 6 bases, and 20 bases lay between the germline ends. This CDR3 comprises 16 residues. The chain links TRBV7-8 to TRBJ2-1; D uncertain. Specimen: PBMCs or a T cell subset sorted from them (not recorded which). The sequence was obtained from an adult woman who had mild COVID-19 (a few samples of this study predate the infection). Cell type and time point are not known. CDR3 in DNA: TGTGCCAGCAGCCTCCAAACCCGACTGGCCCGCAATGAGCAGTTCTTC. This translates into CASSLQTRLARNEQFF.